These 23 T cell receptor beta chains were all obtained from the same sample, sequenced in a study of blood T cell repertoires in COVID-19. The repertoire was sequenced with immunoSEQ multiplex PCR; TCRdb's copy has only in-frame clones and lacks some. The sample includes about 200,000 clones, 88% seen only once; the top ten take 3.5% to 4.5%. Sample: peripheral blood. These TCRs come from a human donor in a cohort sampled during active COVID-19.

CDR3 coding DNA: TGTGCCAGCAGACTAGCGGGCACCACCGGGGAGCTGTTTTTT. It translates to CASRLAGTTGELFF. V and J are TRBV2 and TRBJ2-2; 9 bases map to TRBD2. The germline CDR1 and CDR2 sequences are SNHLY and FYNNEI. The CDR3 spans 14 residues. Trimming at V came to 6 bases and at J to 4 bases, leaving 3 bases not matched to a gene.

The chain is built from TRBV27 and TRBJ2-7, with 7 bases that match TRBD1. This CDR3 region has 13 residues. V trimming: 4 bases; J trimming: 6 bases; junction bases outside the gene matches: 6. The germline gives CDR1 MNHEY, CDR2 SMNVEV (reference sequence). CDR3 in DNA: TGTGCCAGCAGTTCAGACAGGGTGGCCGAGCAGTACTTC. Its translation: CASSSDRVAEQYF.

V gene TRBV5-5 combines with J gene TRBJ2-7; 7 bases align to TRBD1. Trimming removed 0 bases from V and 1 base from J; junction bases left unmatched: 7. Germline CDR1 and CDR2: SGHKS and YYEKEE (reference sequence). The CDR3 covers 16 residues. CDR3 sequence: CASSLGEQGWSYEQYF. CDR3 sequence (DNA): TGTGCCAGCAGCTTGGGTGAACAGGGGTGGTCCTACGAGCAGTACTTC. Combining the CDR3 with reference TRBV5-5 and TRBJ2-7 gives the whole variable domain DAGVTQSPTHLIKTRGQQVTLRCSPISGHKSVSWYQQVLGQGPQFIFQYYEKEERGRGNFPDRFSARQFPNYSSELNVNALLLGDSALYLCASSLGEQGWSYEQYFGPGTRLTVT.

V is TRBV6-6 and J is TRBJ1-1; the match to TRBD1 covers 10 bases. J gave up 5 bases and V 2 bases, and 5 bases lay outside the gene matches. Germline V CDR1 and CDR2: MNHNY, SVGAGI (reference sequence). This CDR3 region has 15 residues. CDR3: CASSYRGQGNTEAFF. The CDR3 DNA reads TGTGCCAGCAGTTACCGGGGACAGGGGAATACTGAAGCTTTCTTT.

V gene TRBV7-2 combines with J gene TRBJ2-6; TRBD1 might be the D (6 bases). V shed 5 bases and J shed 4 bases, with 18 bases lying between them. The V gene's germline CDR1 is SGHTA and CDR2 FQGNSA. The CDR3 totals 17 residues. This CDR3 is CASSQKNRADGANVLTF. The CDR3 nucleotides are TGTGCCAGCAGCCAAAAGAACAGGGCTGACGGGGCCAACGTCCTGACTTTC.

The CDR3 nucleotides are TGTGCCATCAGTGAGTCAAGGGGGACCGGGGAGCTGTTTTTT. The encoded protein is CAISESRGTGELFF. V usage is TRBV10-3 and J usage is TRBJ2-2; TRBD1 might be the D (6 bases). CDR3 size: 14 residues. The V and J ends lost 0 bases and 5 bases respectively, with 7 bases between them. The germline V gene encodes CDR1 ENHRY and CDR2 SYGVKD.

The chain recombines TRBV15 with TRBJ1-2; the D is unclear. V was cut by 5 bases and J by 1 base, with 8 bases left in between. The germline CDR1 and CDR2 sequences are LNHNV and YYDKDF (reference sequence). The CDR3 length is 13 residues. CDR3 residues: CATSSSSNYGYTF. CDR3 bases: TGTGCCACCAGCTCCTCCAGTAACTATGGCTACACCTTC.

This chain connects TRBV19 to TRBJ1-2, with TRBD1 identical over 10 bases. Germline assignment: CDR1 LNHDA and CDR2 SQIVND (reference sequence). With V trimmed by 5 bases and J by 8 bases, 5 bases remained unmatched. The CDR3 covers 13 residues. The CDR3 DNA is TGTGCCAGTAGTGTGGACAGGGGGGAAGGCTACACCTTC. Its protein is CASSVDRGEGYTF.

This sequence joins TRBV5-1 and TRBJ2-2; 10 bases fit TRBD1. The CDR3 runs 18 residues. Germline loops: CDR1 SGHRS, CDR2 YFSETQ. Trimming removed 1 base from V and 0 bases from J; junction bases left unmatched: 6. The CDR3 is CASSLRQGAVTNTGELFF. CDR3 coding DNA: TGCGCCAGCAGCTTGCGACAGGGGGCTGTTACGAACACCGGGGAGCTGTTTTTT.

The CDR3 here is CASSMGSLNQPQHF. In DNA form, the CDR3 reads TGTGCCAGTAGTATGGGCAGCCTCAATCAGCCCCAGCATTTT. The chain couples TRBV19 to TRBJ1-5; D unresolved. Looked up from germline, CDR1 is LNHDA and CDR2 is SQIVND (reference sequence). V gave up 3 bases and J gave up 3 bases, with 9 bases separating them. The CDR3 loop spans 14 amino acids.

This CDR3 is CAISESGTDKETQYF. DNA of the CDR3: TGTGCCATCAGTGAGTCTGGGACAGACAAAGAGACCCAGTACTTC. The chain couples TRBV10-3 to TRBJ2-5; TRBD1 matches at 7 bases. The V segment lost 0 bases and the J segment 3 bases; nucleotides outside the gene matches: 4. The germline CDR1 and CDR2 sequences are ENHRY and SYGVKD. CDR3 length equals 15 residues.

The chain has TRBV5-6 and TRBJ2-4; weak D call: TRBD2 (6 bases). This CDR3 spans 15 amino acids. Deletions cut 1 base from V and 2 bases from J, with 10 bases between. The V gene's germline CDR1 is SGHDT and CDR2 YYEEEE. The CDR3 coding sequence is TGTGCCAGCAGCTTGTCCGGGGGACCCAAAAACATTCAGTACTTC. It specifies CASSLSGGPKNIQYF.

The gene calls are TRBV30 and TRBJ1-1, with D possibly matching TRBD1 (6 bases). V shed 2 bases and J shed 10 bases, with 17 bases lying between them. CDR3 length: 13 residues. The V gene's germline CDR1 is GTSNPN and CDR2 SVGIG (reference sequence). CDR3 region: CAWSQNHGQTAFF. The CDR3, as DNA: TGTGCCTGGAGTCAGAACCATGGACAGACAGCTTTCTTT.

The genes are TRBV10-3 and TRBJ1-5; TRBD1 aligns across 9 bases. Germline values: CDR1 ENHRY, CDR2 SYGVKD. This CDR3 comprises 13 residues. V was pared by 10 bases and J by 3 bases, with 4 bases of the junction left unmatched. The CDR3 DNA follows: TGTGCCACCAGGGACAGGGTCAATCAGCCCCAGCATTTT. Its protein is CATRDRVNQPQHF.

The chain joins TRBV11-2 to TRBJ2-2; possibly TRBD1 for D (6 bases). Per the germline V gene, CDR1 is SGHAT and CDR2 is FQNNGV. V lost 3 bases, J lost 1 base, and 9 bases lay in between. CDR3 length: 15 residues. The CDR3 loop reads CASSFQGQNTGELFF. CDR3 coding DNA: TGTGCCAGCAGCTTTCAGGGACAGAACACCGGGGAGCTGTTTTTT.

The chain is built from TRBV11-2 and TRBJ2-7; TRBD2 is a possible D gene (6 bases). The V gene lost 0 bases and the J gene lost 7 bases, with 13 bases spanning the gap. Germline assignment: CDR1 SGHAT and CDR2 FQNNGV. This CDR3 has 14 amino acids. DNA of the CDR3: TGTGCCAGCAGCTTAGATCTGGGGGGTCTTGAGCAGTACTTC. It yields the protein CASSLDLGGLEQYF. Supplemented by reference TRBV11-2 and TRBJ2-7, the full variable domain reads EAGVAQSPRYKIIEKRQSVAFWCNPISGHATLYWYQQILGQGPKLLIQFQNNGVVDDSQLPKDRFSAERLKGVDSTLKIQPAKLEDSAVYLCASSLDLGGLEQYFGPGTRLTVT.

The genes are TRBV27 and TRBJ2-1; 11 bases line up with TRBD2. Germline CDR1 MNHEY, CDR2 SMNVEV (reference sequence). Trimming removed 6 bases from V and 6 bases from J; junction bases left unmatched: 7. The CDR3 totals 15 residues. DNA for the CDR3: TGTGCCAGCAGCAAGGGACTAGCGGCCTTCAATGAGCAGTTCTTC. Translating gives CASSKGLAAFNEQFF.

The chain recombines TRBV18 with TRBJ2-1; a weak D match, TRBD1 (6 bases). The CDR3 is 13 residues long. V was clipped by 6 bases and J by 6 bases, with 12 bases between them. Germline assignment: CDR1 KGHSH and CDR2 LQKENI. The CDR3 DNA follows: TGTGCCAGCTCCCAGGGGACAATCAATGAGCAGTTCTTC. Its protein is CASSQGTINEQFF.

The rearrangement uses TRBV11-2 and TRBJ2-3; D might be TRBD2 (5 bases). Germline V gives CDR1 SGHAT, CDR2 FQNNGV. This CDR3 region has 16 residues. Trimming stripped 4 bases from V and 0 bases from J, with 14 bases between. The CDR3 DNA follows: TGTGCCAGCAGCTCGCTTCGGGGTTCTAGCACAGATACGCAGTATTTT. Translated: CASSSLRGSSTDTQYF.

The chain joins TRBV10-1 to TRBJ2-7; 7 nucleotides agree with TRBD1. There are 16 residues in the CDR3. After removal of 8 bases from V and 3 bases from J, the junction contained 16 bases not matched to a gene. CDR1 WNHNN and CDR2 SYGVQD come from the germline V gene (reference sequence). This CDR3 reads CASDRDSSILCYEQYF. In DNA, the CDR3 is TGCGCCAGCGACCGGGACAGCTCTATTTTGTGCTACGAGCAGTACTTC.

The chain links TRBV27 to TRBJ2-1; possible D gene TRBD2, 6 bases. The germline CDR1 and CDR2 sequences are MNHEY and SMNVEV (reference sequence). Trimming took off 5 bases at V and 1 base at J, with 15 bases between the two ends. CDR3 length: 16 amino acids. The CDR3, as DNA: TGTGCCAGCAGTCTGGAGGGCGGGATATCCTACAATGAGCAGTTCTTC. Translating gives CASSLEGGISYNEQFF.

V usage is TRBV5-1 and J usage is TRBJ2-5, with D hard to call. V was trimmed by 2 bases and J by 5 bases, leaving 7 bases between them. Germline values: CDR1 SGHRS, CDR2 YFSETQ. The CDR3 runs 12 residues. CDR3 protein: CASSLVRETQYF. The CDR3 DNA is TGCGCCAGCAGCTTAGTCCGGGAGACCCAGTACTTC.

V gene TRBV21-1 combines with J gene TRBJ2-7; TRBD2 is taken as the D call from the table, unchecked against the DNA. TRBV21-1 is noted as a pseudogene. The CDR3 has 16 amino acids. The CDR3 here is CASSERSGRALYEQYF. CDR3 bases: TGTGCCAGCAGCGAAAGGAGCGGGAGGGCCCTTTACGAGCAGTACTTC.